Only one count was recorded for the clone carrying this T cell receptor (beta chain). Germline CDR1 and CDR2: KGHDR and SFDVKD. CDR3 length equals 15 residues. Trimming removed 4 bases from V and 5 bases from J, with 15 bases in between. TCRdb used MiXCR to reprocess the RT-PCR reads, holding one entry per CDR3 protein. The table has about 680,000 distinct CDR3 sequences, 14% seen once; the top ten hold just over 3.5%. The sequence was collected from a female donor in good health, serving as a healthy control. The rearrangement joins TRBV24-1 to TRBJ2-3, with D possibly called TRBD1 or TRBD2 (5 bases each). The sequencing input was memory CD4+ T cells from blood. CDR3: CATSEKYGAVDTQYF. The CDR3 bases are TGTGCCACCAGTGAGAAGTACGGGGCAGTAGATACGCAGTATTTT.